This T cell receptor (beta chain) came from a study of shared clonotypes between healthy human individuals. To note about this clone: Antigen unknown.

Study conclusions and caveats: Relative to memory subsets, naive subsets generally showed larger estimated richness.

V trimming: 5 bases; J trimming: 7 bases; junction bases outside the gene matches: 7. The CDR3 is made up of 15 amino acids. The germline V gene has CDR1 SGHTA and CDR2 FQGTGA. Researchers ran the assay at a deep level. Profiled with immunoSEQ multiplex PCR; TCRdb holds only in-frame clones, not every one. This table holds roughly 700,000 clones, around 67% found once. Sample: memory CD4+ T cells sorted from blood. As to subset: CD45RA-negative fraction. This chain joins TRBV7-3 and TRBJ2-2; 10 nucleotides match TRBD2. The origin of this receptor is a woman in her 30s in good health. In DNA, the CDR3 is TGTGCCAGCAGCCCTAGCGGGAGAGGGAACGGGGAGCTGTTTTTT. Protein sequence: CASSPSGRGNGELFF.